The 21 T cell receptor beta chains presented below share a single source sample, sequenced in a study of blood T cell repertoires in COVID-19 (dated by TCRdb to the early 2020s). The receptor library was made with the immunoSEQ multiplex PCR assay. Not all clones reach the TCRdb copy of this immuneACCESS table, which keeps in-frame sequences only. Checked studies attribute under half of the gap to unresolved V genes and leave the rest unexplained. This sample lists about 70,000 clones; about 88% were detected once. Less than 4% of the sample belongs to the ten largest clones. Sequenced sample: peripheral blood. These receptors all stem from an older man with active COVID-19.

This chain uses TRBV7-2 with TRBJ2-3; 10 positions agree with TRBD2. The CDR3 is made up of 17 amino acids. CDR1 and CDR2 (germline): SGHTA, FQGNSA. V lost 5 bases to trimming and J lost 4 bases; unmatched junction nucleotides: 12. The DNA for the CDR3 is TGTGCCAGCAGCCCCCCTCTAGCGGGAGTCGCCCCAGATACGCAGTATTTT. It yields the protein CASSPPLAGVAPDTQYF.

The gene calls are TRBV6-2 or TRBV6-3 and TRBJ2-7, with 8 positions matching TRBD2. V trimming: 5 bases; J trimming: 3 bases; junction bases outside the gene matches: 21. CDR1 is MNHEY and CDR2 is SVGEGT in the germline V gene. The length of the CDR3 is 19 residues. CDR3 nucleotide sequence: TGTGCCAGCAGTGACACCCCCGTGGCTAGCGGGTGGTATCGCTACGAGCAGTACTTC. This translates into CASSDTPVASGWYRYEQYF.

This chain's CDR3 is CAWSSRDTQYF. DNA for the CDR3: TGTGCCTGGAGCTCCCGAGATACGCAGTATTTT. The chain couples TRBV30 to TRBJ2-3; no clear D gene. V was pared by 3 bases and J by 5 bases, with 6 bases between. The CDR3 extends over 11 amino acids. Germline assignment: CDR1 GTSNPN and CDR2 SVGIG (reference sequence).

The chain joins TRBV11-3 to TRBJ2-7; TRBD1 is a possible D gene (7 bases). Germline-derived CDR1 and CDR2 are SGHNT and YENEEA. The CDR3 totals 15 residues. V was shortened by 5 bases and J by 5 bases, with 19 bases between the two germline ends. The CDR3 sequence is CASSPGGLASHEQYF. Here the CDR3 DNA reads TGTGCCAGCAGCCCAGGGGGGCTAGCTTCCCACGAGCAGTACTTC.

The chain has TRBV5-1 and TRBJ1-1, with D possibly TRBD1 on 6 matching bases. Germline CDR1 reads SGHRS; CDR2 reads YFSETQ. The CDR3 totals 15 residues. V lost 3 bases to trimming and J lost 5 bases, with 17 bases between them. The CDR3 nucleotides are TGCGCCAGCAGCTACCTTCGGGGGGCGAGTACTGAAGCTTTCTTT. Its translation: CASSYLRGASTEAFF.

The CDR3 loop is CASSPRTGGEYEQYF. The CDR3 DNA sequence: TGCGCCAGCAGCCCGAGGACAGGGGGCGAGTACGAGCAGTACTTC. V gene TRBV4-3 combines with J gene TRBJ2-7; TRBD1 aligns across 11 bases. Germline V gives CDR1 LGHNA, CDR2 YSLEER. This CDR3 is built from 15 residues. J gave up 4 bases and V 4 bases, and 6 bases lay outside the gene matches.

The genes are TRBV5-6 and TRBJ1-1, with D tentatively TRBD1 (5 bases). The CDR3 covers 13 residues. The germline CDR1 and CDR2 sequences are SGHDT and YYEEEE. V shed 3 bases and J shed 4 bases, with 10 bases lying between them. This CDR3 is CASSWGGVTEAFF. The CDR3 bases are TGTGCCAGCAGCTGGGGGGGGGTCACTGAAGCTTTCTTT. The whole variable domain, filled in from reference TRBV5-6 and TRBJ1-1, reads DAGVTQSPTHLIKTRGQQVTLRCSPKSGHDTVSWYQQALGQGPQFIFQYYEEEERQRGNFPDRFSGHQFPNYSSELNVNALLLGDSALYLCASSWGGVTEAFFGQGTRLTVV.

This chain joins TRBV15 and TRBJ1-5, with a possible D match to TRBD1 (5 bases). The ends were cut back, 3 bases at V and 6 bases at J, with 15 bases in the middle. The V gene's germline CDR1 is LNHNV and CDR2 YYDKDF (reference sequence). This CDR3 contains 15 residues. Here the CDR3 reads CATSSPGVSGQPQHF. The CDR3 bases are TGTGCCACCAGCAGCCCGGGGGTTTCAGGTCAGCCCCAGCATTTT.

This clone was counted many times. This chain links TRBV28 with TRBJ1-5; 7 bases are a match to TRBD1. CDR1 and CDR2 from the germline V gene are MDHEN and SYDVKM. J lost 9 bases, V lost 10 bases, and 18 bases had no gene match. The CDR3 runs to 15 residues. The CDR3 region is CATSETGRWGMPQHF. The DNA of the CDR3 is TGTGCCACCTCCGAGACAGGGCGATGGGGTATGCCCCAGCATTTT.

The chain couples TRBV29-1 to TRBJ2-7; D possibly corresponds to TRBD1 (8 bases). V lost 7 bases and J lost 2, with 15 bases in between. The CDR3 covers 13 residues. Germline-derived CDR1 and CDR2 are SQVTM and ANQGSEA. Written as DNA, the CDR3 is TGCAGCGGCACAGGGGGGGGAACCTACGAGCAGTACTTC. Residues: CSGTGGGTYEQYF.

The chain joins TRBV28 to TRBJ1-2; D possibly corresponds to TRBD1 (5 bases). V lost 6 bases, J lost 6 bases, and 17 bases lay in between. The CDR3 spans 14 residues. Germline assignment: CDR1 MDHEN and CDR2 SYDVKM. CDR3: CASSPIREADGYTF. The CDR3 DNA is TGTGCCAGCAGCCCCATCAGGGAGGCGGATGGCTACACCTTC.

The J gene is TRBJ2-1, the V gene TRBV7-2; D call uncertain. Trimming stripped 5 bases from V and 2 bases from J, with 10 bases between. From germline, CDR1 is SGHTA and CDR2 FQGNSA. The length of the CDR3 is 14 residues. CDR3 nucleotide sequence: TGTGCCAGCAGCCCGGCGGCGACCTACAATGAGCAGTTCTTC. Its translation is CASSPAATYNEQFF.

The V gene is TRBV4-3, the J gene TRBJ2-1, with TRBD2 matching 14 bases. J was trimmed by 6 bases and V by 3 bases; bases with no gene match: 7. Per germline, CDR1 LGHNA and CDR2 YSLEER. The CDR3 spans 17 residues. Here the CDR3 DNA reads TGCGCCAGCAGCCAGACTAGCGGGAGGGCCGGGGTCAATGAGCAGTTCTTC. Its protein product is CASSQTSGRAGVNEQFF.

The chain employs TRBV28 and TRBJ2-2, with 10 bases matching TRBD2. The CDR3 spans 16 residues. Germline loops: CDR1 MDHEN, CDR2 SYDVKM. Unmatched junction bases numbered 13, after V lost 8 bases and J lost 7 bases. The CDR3 DNA is TGTGCCAGCTTTCCAAGCGGGAGGGTGGGGCACGGGGAGCTGTTTTTT. Amino acid sequence: CASFPSGRVGHGELFF.

This clone was recorded once. CDR3 nucleotide sequence: TGCAGCGTTGAGGCCCAGGGGGCGGGGTACGAGCAGTACTTC. It encodes CSVEAQGAGYEQYF. The V and J genes are TRBV29-1 and TRBJ2-7; 8 bases map to TRBD1. This CDR3 is 14 amino acids long. Germline CDR1 reads SQVTM; CDR2 reads ANQGSEA. Unmatched junction bases numbered 8, after V lost 3 bases and J lost 4 bases.

The chain's CDR3 is CASSQGRGGTGTDTQYF. CDR3 coding DNA: TGTGCCAGCAGCCAAGGGAGGGGCGGGACCGGCACAGATACGCAGTATTTT. The V gene is TRBV3-1 (or the pseudogene TRBV3-2), the J gene TRBJ2-3; TRBD2 is a possible D gene (6 bases). The CDR3 covers 17 residues. Looked up from germline, CDR1 is LGHDT and CDR2 is YNNKEL (reference sequence). Trimming cost V 1 base and J 1 base, with 15 bases left between them.

The CDR3 spells CASSQARNTGELFF. The CDR3, as DNA: TGTGCCAGCAGCCAGGCCCGGAACACCGGGGAGCTGTTTTTT. The rearrangement joins TRBV4-2 to TRBJ2-2, with D unclear. The CDR3 extends over 14 amino acids. Germline lookup yields CDR1 LGHNA and CDR2 YNFKEQ. V lost 3 bases to trimming and J lost 1 base, with 6 bases between them.

The J gene is TRBJ2-1, the V gene TRBV25-1, with TRBD2 as a possible D gene (5 bases). CDR1 and CDR2 (germline): MGHDK, SYGVNS. Trimming pared 7 bases from V and 8 bases from J, leaving 15 bases between. CDR3 length: 13 amino acids. CDR3 DNA sequence: TGTGCCAGCAACGAGGTACTAGGCGATGAGCAGTTCTTC. It codes for CASNEVLGDEQFF.

The chain combines TRBV2 with TRBJ1-4; TRBD1 matches at 10 bases. CDR1 and CDR2 (germline): SNHLY, FYNNEI. CDR3 length equals 16 residues. V lost 6 bases to trimming and J lost 2 bases; unmatched junction nucleotides: 6. As DNA, the CDR3 is TGTGCCAGCAGGCCCGACAGGGGGCTGACTAATGAAAAACTGTTTTTT. This sequence encodes CASRPDRGLTNEKLFF.

V usage is TRBV6-6 and J usage is TRBJ2-2; 7 bases align to TRBD2. Germline CDR1 is MNHNY and CDR2 is SVGAGI (reference sequence). V trimming: 2 bases; J trimming: 9 bases; junction bases outside the gene matches: 6. This CDR3 comprises 14 residues. The CDR3 is CASSYPGLVRELFF. The CDR3 DNA reads as TGTGCCAGCAGTTACCCTGGACTAGTAAGGGAGCTGTTTTTT.

The chain combines TRBV9 with TRBJ2-7; no clear D. The CDR3 totals 14 residues. With 0 bases removed from V and 3 bases from J, the gap between germline ends came to 10 bases. Germline CDR1 SGDLS, CDR2 YYNGEE. CDR3 in DNA: TGTGCCAGCAGCGTAGGGCCGGGTAACTACGAGCAGTACTTC. Amino acid sequence: CASSVGPGNYEQYF.